This T cell receptor beta chain was retrieved from a study of blood T cell repertoires in COVID-19. Libraries were prepared by immunoSEQ multiplex PCR; TCRdb keeps only in-frame clonotypes and omits some of them. The sample lists approximately 200,000 clones; around 82% were seen once. Per the germline V gene, CDR1 is MDHEN and CDR2 is SYDVKM. The CDR3 length is 13 residues. Trimming removed 9 bases from V and 3 bases from J; junction bases left unmatched: 8. Only a few counts were recorded for this clone. V gene TRBV28 combines with J gene TRBJ2-7; TRBD2 matches at 7 bases. The source is a woman aged 25 to 39 who had recovered from COVID-19. Sequenced input: peripheral blood. The chain's CDR3 is CASLAGSNYEQYF. CDR3 coding DNA: TGTGCCAGTTTAGCGGGCAGTAACTACGAGCAGTACTTC.